The rows below give T cell receptor beta chains drawn from one sample of a study of human T cells and chemical hapten exposure. Each CDR3 protein is one row after TCRdb ran MiXCR on the RACE reads. The data show about 160,000 distinct CDR3 sequences, about a quarter seen once. The material sequenced was whole blood, taken in connection with sensitization to the hapten diphenylcyclopropenone (DPC). The receptors derive from a woman aged 18-29 years with alopecia areata. Some clones in this sample may be carry-over from other donors' samples. CDR3s include the opening cysteine and the closing phenylalanine or tryptophan. Each record gives: V gene, CDR3 protein.

TRBV29-1,CSVEKQGLSNNEQFF
TRBV7-6,CASSTRQGSTGNTIYF
TRBV6-5,CASSYTGVVNTEAFF
TRBV2,CASSDGAWGAYEQYF
TRBV4-3,CASSLLGGGGSPGYTF
TRBV7-2,CASKPPGGVGYTF
TRBV4-2,CASSPPQGLSTGNTIYF
TRBV10-3,CAISGGAGWYEQYF
TRBV9,CASSAVTGAGELFF
TRBV6-4,CASSDEASGVHEQFF
TRBV27,CASSSSGGTFEQYF
TRBV4-1,CASSFKQGLVGNTIYF
TRBV7-9,CASSPRAAGGRNTGELFF
TRBV20-1,CSASLSDSNQPQHF
TRBV2,CASSERAYSPLHF
TRBV6-2/TRBV6-3,CASSYPGFTDTQYF
TRBV7-2,CASSPRFNYHEQYF
TRBV4-2,CASSQDTRNTEAFF
TRBV5-1,CASSLEQGWNEQFF
TRBV10-3,CAISESGGRLAKTQYF
TRBV7-9,CASSLGADYEQYF
TRBV29-1,CSVESLSYEQYF
TRBV4-1,CASSQTTDTQYF
TRBV5-1,CASSLPEETQYF
TRBV7-8,CASSLDRGSPLHF
TRBV29-1,CSVGTSPNTEAFF
TRBV20-1,CSAAAGTRGYEQYF
TRBV4-3,CASSQAPGAGDEQFF
TRBV15,CATWGERGTDTQYF